In its sample, the clone carrying this TCR beta chain was seen a few times. The antigen is undetermined. The entry originates in a study of regulatory T cells in long-lasting Graves disease. Study details: It was over 5 years of antithyroid drugs, with positive TSH receptor antibodies, that meant persistent Graves' disease. General study findings and limits: Persistent disease favored TRBV28, TRBJ1-2 and TRBJ2-5. Authors noted too few samples as a limitation.

TCR beta libraries were built with iRepertoire HTBI primers and Arm-PCR of CDR3 regions. TCRdb redid the calling of the multiplex PCR reads with MiXCR, one entry per CDR3 protein. The table includes about 310,000 distinct CDR3 sequences, around 21% detected once. Germline CDR1 reads GTSNPN; CDR2 reads SVGIG (reference sequence). The CDR3 length is 15 residues. Losses at the gene ends were 1 base for V and 3 bases for J; bases not matched to a gene: 8. The time point denotes: persistent/refractory GD, antithyroid drugs over 5 years with positive TRAb. Isolated PBMC RNA provided the starting material for the TCR library. Doctors identified Graves' disease using the American Thyroid Association guidelines.

Sequences were derived from peripheral blood mononuclear cells (PBMCs), sampled when the disease was refractory, from a patient treated with antithyroid drugs. The origin of this receptor is a female donor with Graves disease. V is TRBV30 and J is TRBJ1-1, with 7 bases fitting TRBD1. The CDR3: CAWSAQGSLYTEAFF. The CDR3, as DNA: TGTGCCTGGAGTGCACAGGGGTCGTTATACACTGAAGCTTTCTTT.